This TCR beta chain stems from a study of blood T cells in healthy people across ages. Together with a sample-barcoded 5' primer, a J-beta primer mix was included in a second PCR lasting about 6 to 11 cycles. Via MiXCR, TCRdb re-called the 5' RACE reads, giving one row per CDR3 protein. The sample has approximately 600,000 distinct CDR3 sequences, under 65% seen once; the top ten hold 35% to 40%. Germline CDR1 reads SGDLS; CDR2 reads YYNGEE. Deletions cut 0 bases from V and 1 base from J, with 13 bases between. The CDR3 is made up of 16 amino acids. The clonotype comes from a man in his 60s in good health. The source material was blood. This chain connects TRBV9 to TRBJ1-1, with D unresolved. The CDR3 region is CASSVGHARGNTEAFF. The CDR3 DNA reads TGTGCCAGCAGCGTAGGACACGCAAGAGGGAACACTGAAGCTTTCTTT.